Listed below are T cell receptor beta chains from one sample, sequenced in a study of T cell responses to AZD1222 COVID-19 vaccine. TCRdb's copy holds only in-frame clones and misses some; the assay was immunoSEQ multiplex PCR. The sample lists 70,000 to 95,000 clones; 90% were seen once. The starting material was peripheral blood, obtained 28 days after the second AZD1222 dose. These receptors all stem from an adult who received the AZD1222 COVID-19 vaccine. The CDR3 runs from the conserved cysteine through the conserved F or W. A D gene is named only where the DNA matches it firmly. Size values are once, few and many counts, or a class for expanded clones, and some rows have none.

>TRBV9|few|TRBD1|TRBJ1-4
TGTGCCAGCAGCGAGCCGGGACAGGGGGGCGAAAAACTGTTTTTT
CASSEPGQGGEKLFF
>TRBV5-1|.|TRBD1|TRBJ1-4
TGCGCCAGCAGCTCGCAGGGGGGGACAGGGGAAGCTAATGAAAAACTGTTTTTT
CASSSQGGTGEANEKLFF
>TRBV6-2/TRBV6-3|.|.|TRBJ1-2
TGTGCCAGCAGTAGGCGGGACATAGGCTATGGCTACACCTTC
CASSRRDIGYGYTF
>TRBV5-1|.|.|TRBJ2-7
TGCGCCAGCAGCTCGGACAGCTACGAGCAGTACTTC
CASSSDSYEQYF
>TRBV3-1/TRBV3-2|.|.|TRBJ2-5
TGTGCCATCGCGGTCCAGGGGGGTGAGACCCAGTACTTC
CAIAVQGGETQYF
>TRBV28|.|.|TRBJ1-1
TGTGCCAGCAGTTTTTTGCAGGGAATGAACACTGAAGCTTTCTTT
CASSFLQGMNTEAFF
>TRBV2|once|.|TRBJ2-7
TGTGCCAGCATCGGGACAAGTACCTACGAGCAGTACTTC
CASIGTSTYEQYF
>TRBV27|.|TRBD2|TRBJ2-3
TGTGCCAGCAGTCCGAGACTAGCGGGGGACACGCAGTATTTT
CASSPRLAGDTQYF
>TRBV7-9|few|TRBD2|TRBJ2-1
TGTGCCAGCTGGACTAGCGGGGGCAATGAGCAGTTCTTC
CASWTSGGNEQFF
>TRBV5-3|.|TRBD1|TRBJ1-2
TGTGCCAGAAGCTTGGGACAGGGGAAAGACTATGGCTACACCTTC
CARSLGQGKDYGYTF
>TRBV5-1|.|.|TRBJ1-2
TGCGCCAGCAGCCGTATTGGGTCCGGGGGCGAGGGCTACACCTTC
CASSRIGSGGEGYTF
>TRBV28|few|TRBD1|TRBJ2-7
TGTGCCAGCAGTAACAGGGGGTACGAGCAGTACTTC
CASSNRGYEQYF
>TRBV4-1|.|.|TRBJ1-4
TGCGCCAGCAGCCAAGATGGGGGACGTTATAATGAAAAACTGTTTTTT
CASSQDGGRYNEKLFF
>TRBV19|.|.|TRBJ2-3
TGTGCCAGTAGTTTGCAGGGGAGGTCAGATACGCAGTATTTT
CASSLQGRSDTQYF
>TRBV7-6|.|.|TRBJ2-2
TGTGCCAGCAGCAGGGATCGCATAGCGAACACCGGGGAGCTGTTTTTT
CASSRDRIANTGELFF
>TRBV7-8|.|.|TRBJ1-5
TGTGCCAGCAGCTCCTTAACCCTACAGGGCTCAAATCAGCCCCAGCATTTT
CASSSLTLQGSNQPQHF
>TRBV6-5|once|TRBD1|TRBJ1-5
TGTGCCAGCAGTTACGGTTGGGACAGAGGGGATCAGCCCCAGCATTTT
CASSYGWDRGDQPQHF
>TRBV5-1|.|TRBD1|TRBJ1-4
TGCGCCAGCAGCTACAGGGGGGCTAATGAAAAACTGTTTTTT
CASSYRGANEKLFF
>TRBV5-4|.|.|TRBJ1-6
TGTGCCAGCAGCACCAGGGGCTCTACCTATAATTCACCCCTCCACTTT
CASSTRGSTYNSPLHF
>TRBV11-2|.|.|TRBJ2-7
TGTGCCAGCAGCTATAGCTCCTACGAGCAGTACTTC
CASSYSSYEQYF
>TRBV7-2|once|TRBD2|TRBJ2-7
TGTGCCAGCAGCTCGGGGCTAGCGGGACAAAGCTACGAGCAGTACTTC
CASSSGLAGQSYEQYF
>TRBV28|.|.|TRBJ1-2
TGTGCCAGCAGCCCTCCCGAGGTTAACTATGGCTACACCTTC
CASSPPEVNYGYTF
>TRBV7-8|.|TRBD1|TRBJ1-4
TGTGCCAGCAGCCGAGGGGGAGGGGGCGTAACTAATGAAAAACTGTTTTTT
CASSRGGGGVTNEKLFF
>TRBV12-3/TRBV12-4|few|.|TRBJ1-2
TGTGCCAGCAGTTTGAGGAGGAACTATGGCTACACCTTC
CASSLRRNYGYTF
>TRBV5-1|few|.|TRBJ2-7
TGCGCCAGCAGTACTGGGGGTTTGACCTACGAGCAGTACTTC
CASSTGGLTYEQYF
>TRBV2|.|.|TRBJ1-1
TGTGCCAGCAGTGAAGAATCCGGGAGTGAAGCTTTCTTT
CASSEESGSEAFF
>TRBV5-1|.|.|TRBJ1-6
TGCGCCAGCAGCTTCTCAGGGAGCTCCTATAATTCACCCCTCCACTTT
CASSFSGSSYNSPLHF
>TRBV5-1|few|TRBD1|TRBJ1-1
TGCGCCAGCACCCGGGGGGGACAGGAGAACACTGAAGCTTTCTTT
CASTRGGQENTEAFF
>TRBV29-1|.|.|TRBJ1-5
TGCAGCGTACGGAAGGATAGCAATCAGCCCCAGCATTTT
CSVRKDSNQPQHF
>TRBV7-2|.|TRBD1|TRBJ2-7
TGTGCCAGCAGCCCCGACAGGGACGTCGAGCAGTACTTC
CASSPDRDVEQYF
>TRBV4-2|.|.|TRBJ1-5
TGTGCCAGCAGCCAACCTACAGGGAGCAATCAGCCCCAGCATTTT
CASSQPTGSNQPQHF
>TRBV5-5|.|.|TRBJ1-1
TGTGCCAGCAGCTTGGAGGAGAACACTGAAGCTTTCTTT
CASSLEENTEAFF
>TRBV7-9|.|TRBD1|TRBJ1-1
TGTGCCAGCAGCCATACGTCGGGACAGGGGAACACTGAAGCTTTCTTT
CASSHTSGQGNTEAFF
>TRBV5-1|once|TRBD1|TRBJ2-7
TGCGCCAGCAGCTTGGGTTTGGACAGGGTCAACGAGCAGTACTTC
CASSLGLDRVNEQYF
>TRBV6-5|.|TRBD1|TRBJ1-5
TGTGCCAGCAGCTCCCACAGGGGAGATCAGCCCCAGCATTTT
CASSSHRGDQPQHF
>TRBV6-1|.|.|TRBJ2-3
TGTGCCAGCAGTGAGATGGTGGATACGCAGTATTTT
CASSEMVDTQYF
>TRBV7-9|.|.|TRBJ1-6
TGTGCCAGCAGCTTAGGACTGACAATCCTAAATTCACCCCTCCACTTT
CASSLGLTILNSPLHF
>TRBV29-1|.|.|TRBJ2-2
TGCAGCGTTGTTAAGGGGAACACCGGGGAGCTGTTTTTT
CSVVKGNTGELFF
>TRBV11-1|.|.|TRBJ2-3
TGTGCCAGCAGCGCCCGTAGGGAATCAGATACGCAGTATTTT
CASSARRESDTQYF
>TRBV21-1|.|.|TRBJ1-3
TGTGCCAGCAGGCACTCTGGAAACACCATATATTTT
CASRHSGNTIYF
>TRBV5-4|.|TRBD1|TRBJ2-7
TGTGCCAGCAGGGCGGACAGGTGGAACTACGAGCAGTACTTC
CASRADRWNYEQYF
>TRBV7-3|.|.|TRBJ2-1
TGTGCCAGCAGCTTACGGGGGGACAGGAACAATGAGCAGTTCTTC
CASSLRGDRNNEQFF
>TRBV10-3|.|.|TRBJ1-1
TGTGCCATCCGAGCTCAGTCCTTGGTCCCTGAAGCTTTCTTT
CAIRAQSLVPEAFF
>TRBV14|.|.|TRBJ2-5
TGTGCCAGCAGCCAAGGATTTCGGGAGACCCAGTACTTC
CASSQGFRETQYF
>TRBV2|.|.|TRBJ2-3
TGTGCCAGCAGCTTCAGGGTGGGCACAGATACGCAGTATTTT
CASSFRVGTDTQYF
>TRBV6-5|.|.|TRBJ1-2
TGTGCCAGCGGACTACAGGGTAGCTATGGCTACACCTTC
CASGLQGSYGYTF
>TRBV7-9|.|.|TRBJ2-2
TGTGCCAGCAGCCAGAGGCTAGTGGGGGTCACCGGGGAGCTGTTTTTT
CASSQRLVGVTGELFF
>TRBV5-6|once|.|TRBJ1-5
TGTGCCAGCAGTCAGGGAGTCGATCAGCCCCAGCATTTT
CASSQGVDQPQHF
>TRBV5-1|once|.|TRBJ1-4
TGCGCCAGCAGCCAGGACTATAATGAAAAACTGTTTTTT
CASSQDYNEKLFF
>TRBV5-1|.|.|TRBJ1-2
TGCGCCAGCAGCTTGGCGGGGACTAACTATGGCTACACCTTC
CASSLAGTNYGYTF
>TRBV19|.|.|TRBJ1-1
TGTGTGGTGGGGCGAACGGGAGGCGCTGAAGCTTTCTTT
CVVGRTGGAEAFF
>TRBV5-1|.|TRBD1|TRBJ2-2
TGCGCCAGCAGCGGCGGGACAGGGGGCACCGGGGAGCTGTTTTTT
CASSGGTGGTGELFF
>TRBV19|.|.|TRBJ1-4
TGTGCCAGTAGTGCGGGGGGCAGTGAAAAACTGTTTTTT
CASSAGGSEKLFF
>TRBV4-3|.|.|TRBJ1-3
TGCGCCAGCAGCCAAGGGGGAGGCAGACACTCTGGAAACACCATATATTTT
CASSQGGGRHSGNTIYF
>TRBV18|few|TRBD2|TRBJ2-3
TGTGCCAGCTCACCGCCGGGACTAGTCAATACGCAGTATTTT
CASSPPGLVNTQYF
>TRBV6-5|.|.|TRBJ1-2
TGTGCCAGCAATATCCACTTCCGGGACGGCGCCGGCTACACCTTC
CASNIHFRDGAGYTF
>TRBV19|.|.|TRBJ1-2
TGTGCCAGTAGTTGGGGTGTAGACGGCTACACCTTC
CASSWGVDGYTF